This T cell receptor beta chain stems from a study of blood T cell repertoires in COVID-19. Original handling: How many nucleated cells were present was estimated from reference gene primer amplification. Here immunoSEQ multiplex PCR was the method, and the copy in TCRdb shows in-frame clones only, minus some. V and J calls and clone size are given by that table; D and trimming were obtained from the DNA. The table lists over 200,000 clones, around 88% of them singletons, with about 9% in the top ten. V lost 3 bases to trimming and J lost 6 bases, with 8 bases between them. From germline, CDR1 is SGHAT and CDR2 FQNNGV. The CDR3 length is 12 residues.

This sequence was found in a man aged 35 to 55 with active or convalescent COVID-19. Sample: peripheral blood. The rearrangement uses TRBV11-2 and TRBJ1-1; D gene unclear. CDR3 sequence reads: CASSFYGAEAFF. The CDR3 nucleotides are TGTGCCAGCAGCTTTTACGGGGCTGAAGCTTTCTTT.